Included here is one TCR beta chain sequence, with context. PCR primers comprised 60 Vbeta and 13 Jbeta primers. Using immunoSEQ multiplex PCR, the repertoire was profiled, and TCRdb retains in-frame clones only, with some absent. There are about 190,000 clones in the sample; about 85% occur only once, and more than 1.5% lies in the top ten. Healthy bone marrow donors supplied every sample. This sample stems from a study of cytomegalovirus exposure and HLA in healthy donors. Study background: Unique TCRs numbering about 85 million, obtained from HLA-typed donors, made up an early data release.

Sequencing used PBMCs. The clonotype comes from a woman aged 50 to 60 in good health and CMV-seronegative.

As DNA, the CDR3 is TGCGCCAGCAGCCTGGGACAGGGAACAACTAATGAAAAACTGTTTTTT. Translating gives CASSLGQGTTNEKLFF. V usage is TRBV4-1 and J usage is TRBJ1-4, with 9 bases lining up with TRBD1. V shed 4 bases and J 0 bases; nucleotides not matched to a gene: 3. Germline assignment: CDR1 MGHRA and CDR2 YSYEKL. CDR3 size: 16 residues.